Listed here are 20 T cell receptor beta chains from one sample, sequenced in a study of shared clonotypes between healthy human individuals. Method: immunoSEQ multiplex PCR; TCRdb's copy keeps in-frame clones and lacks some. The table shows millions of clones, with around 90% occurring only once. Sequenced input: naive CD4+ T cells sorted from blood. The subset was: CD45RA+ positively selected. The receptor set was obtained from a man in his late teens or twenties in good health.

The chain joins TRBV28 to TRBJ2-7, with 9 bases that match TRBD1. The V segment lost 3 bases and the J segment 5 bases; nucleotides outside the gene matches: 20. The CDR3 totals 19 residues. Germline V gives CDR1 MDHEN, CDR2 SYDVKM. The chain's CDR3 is CASSLLRTKPGQGSHEQYF. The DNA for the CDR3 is TGTGCCAGCAGTTTGCTAAGAACAAAACCGGGACAGGGATCTCACGAGCAGTACTTC.

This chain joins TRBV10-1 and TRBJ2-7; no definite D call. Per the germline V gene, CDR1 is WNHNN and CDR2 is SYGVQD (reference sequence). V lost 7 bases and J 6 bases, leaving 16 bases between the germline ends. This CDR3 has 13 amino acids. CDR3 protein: CASTSRILGEQYF. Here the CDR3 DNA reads TGCGCCAGCACCTCCCGAATCTTGGGCGAGCAGTACTTC.

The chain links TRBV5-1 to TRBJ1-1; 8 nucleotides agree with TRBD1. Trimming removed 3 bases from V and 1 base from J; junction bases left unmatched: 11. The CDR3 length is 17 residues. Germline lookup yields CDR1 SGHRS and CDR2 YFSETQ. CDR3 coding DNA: TGCGCCAGCAGCTGGGGTACGGACAGGGTGGGGAACACTGAAGCTTTCTTT. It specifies CASSWGTDRVGNTEAFF.

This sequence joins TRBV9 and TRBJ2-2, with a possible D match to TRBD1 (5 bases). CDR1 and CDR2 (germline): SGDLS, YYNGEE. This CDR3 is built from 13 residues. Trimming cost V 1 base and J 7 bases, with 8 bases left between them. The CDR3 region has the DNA TGTGCCAGCAGCGTAAAGGGGATCGGGGAGCTGTTTTTT. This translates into CASSVKGIGELFF.

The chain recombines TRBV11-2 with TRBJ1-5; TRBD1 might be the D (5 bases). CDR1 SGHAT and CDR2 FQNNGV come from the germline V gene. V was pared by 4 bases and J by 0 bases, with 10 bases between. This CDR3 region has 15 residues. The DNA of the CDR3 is TGTGCCAGCAGCTCCGGGGGATATAGCAATCAGCCCCAGCATTTT. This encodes CASSSGGYSNQPQHF.

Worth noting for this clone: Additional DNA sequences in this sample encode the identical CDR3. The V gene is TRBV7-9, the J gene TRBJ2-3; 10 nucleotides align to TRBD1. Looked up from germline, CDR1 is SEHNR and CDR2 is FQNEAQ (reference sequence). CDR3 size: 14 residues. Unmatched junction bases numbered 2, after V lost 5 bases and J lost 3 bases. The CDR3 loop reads CASSPGQGTDTQYF. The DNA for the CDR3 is TGTGCCAGCAGCCCGGGACAGGGGACAGATACGCAGTATTTT.

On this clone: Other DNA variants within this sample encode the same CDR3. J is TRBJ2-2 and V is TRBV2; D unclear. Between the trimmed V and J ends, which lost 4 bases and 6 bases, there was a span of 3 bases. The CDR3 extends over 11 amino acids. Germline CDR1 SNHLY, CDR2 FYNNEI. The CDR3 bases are TGTGCCAGCAGTGTTTCCGGGGAGCTGTTTTTT. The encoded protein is CASSVSGELFF.

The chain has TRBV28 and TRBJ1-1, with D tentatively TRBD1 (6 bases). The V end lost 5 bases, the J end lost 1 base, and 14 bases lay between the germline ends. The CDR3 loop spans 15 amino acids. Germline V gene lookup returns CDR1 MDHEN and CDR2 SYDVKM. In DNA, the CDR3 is TGTGCCAGCAGTCCTTACGGACAGAGGAACACTGAAGCTTTCTTT. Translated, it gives CASSPYGQRNTEAFF.

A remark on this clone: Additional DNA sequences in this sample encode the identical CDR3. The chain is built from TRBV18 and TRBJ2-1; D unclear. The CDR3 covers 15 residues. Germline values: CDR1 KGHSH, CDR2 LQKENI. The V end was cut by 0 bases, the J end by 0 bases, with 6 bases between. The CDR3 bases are TGTGCCAGCTCACCACCGTCTAGCTCCTACAATGAGCAGTTCTTC. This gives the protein CASSPPSSSYNEQFF.

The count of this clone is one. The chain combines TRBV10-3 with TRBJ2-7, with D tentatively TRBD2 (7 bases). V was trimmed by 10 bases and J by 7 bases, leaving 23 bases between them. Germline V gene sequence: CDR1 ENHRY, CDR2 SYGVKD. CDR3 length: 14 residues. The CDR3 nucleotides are TGTGCCACGAGGGCCGCCTTCAGGGGAGGGGAGCAGTACTTC. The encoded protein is CATRAAFRGGEQYF.

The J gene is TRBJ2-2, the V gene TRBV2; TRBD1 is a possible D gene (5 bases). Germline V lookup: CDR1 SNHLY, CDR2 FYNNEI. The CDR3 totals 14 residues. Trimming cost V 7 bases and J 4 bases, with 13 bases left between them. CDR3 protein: CASIPTRVTGELFF. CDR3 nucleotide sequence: TGTGCCAGCATCCCGACCAGGGTCACCGGGGAGCTGTTTTTT.

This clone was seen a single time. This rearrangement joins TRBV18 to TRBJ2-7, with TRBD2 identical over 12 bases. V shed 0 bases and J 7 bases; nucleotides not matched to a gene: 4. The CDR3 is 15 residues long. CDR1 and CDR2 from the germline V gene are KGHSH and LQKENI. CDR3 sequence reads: CASSPPASGGAEQYF. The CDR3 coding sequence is TGTGCCAGCTCACCACCGGCTAGCGGGGGGGCTGAGCAGTACTTC.

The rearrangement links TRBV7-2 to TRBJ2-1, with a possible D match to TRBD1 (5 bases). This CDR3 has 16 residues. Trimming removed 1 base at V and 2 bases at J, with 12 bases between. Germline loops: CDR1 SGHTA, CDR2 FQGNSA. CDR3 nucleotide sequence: TGTGCCAGCAGCTTAGATCGACAGCCCCCCTACAATGAGCAGTTCTTC. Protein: CASSLDRQPPYNEQFF. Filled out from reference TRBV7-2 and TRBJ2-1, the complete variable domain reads GAGVSQSPSNKVTEKGKDVELRCDPISGHTALYWYRQSLGQGLEFLIYFQGNSAPDKSGLPSDRFSAERTGGSVSTLTIQRTQQEDSAVYLCASSLDRQPPYNEQFFGPGTRLTVL.

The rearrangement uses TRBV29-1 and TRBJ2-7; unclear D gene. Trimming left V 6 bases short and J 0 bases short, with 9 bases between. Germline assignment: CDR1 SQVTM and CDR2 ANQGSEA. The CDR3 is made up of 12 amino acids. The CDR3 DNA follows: TGCAGCGTGGTCCAGGCCTCCTACGAGCAGTACTTC. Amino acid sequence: CSVVQASYEQYF.

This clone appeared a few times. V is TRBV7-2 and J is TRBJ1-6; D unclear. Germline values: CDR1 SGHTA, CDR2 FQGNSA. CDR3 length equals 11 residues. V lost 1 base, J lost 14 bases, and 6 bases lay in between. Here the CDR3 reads CASSLGLTLHF. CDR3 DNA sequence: TGTGCCAGCAGCTTAGGGTTAACCCTCCACTTT.

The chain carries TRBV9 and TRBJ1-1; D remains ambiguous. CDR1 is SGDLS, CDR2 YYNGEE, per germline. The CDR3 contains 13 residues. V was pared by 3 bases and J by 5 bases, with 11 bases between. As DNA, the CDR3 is TGTGCCAGCAGCGCCGGCCTGGGGACTGAAGCTTTCTTT. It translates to CASSAGLGTEAFF.

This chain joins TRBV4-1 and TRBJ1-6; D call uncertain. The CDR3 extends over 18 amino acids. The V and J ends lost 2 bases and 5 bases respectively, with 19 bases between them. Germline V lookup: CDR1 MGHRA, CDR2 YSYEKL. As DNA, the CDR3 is TGCGCCAGCAGCCAAACTCGGACGGTTCCGCTACATAATTCACCCCTCCACTTT. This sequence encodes CASSQTRTVPLHNSPLHF.

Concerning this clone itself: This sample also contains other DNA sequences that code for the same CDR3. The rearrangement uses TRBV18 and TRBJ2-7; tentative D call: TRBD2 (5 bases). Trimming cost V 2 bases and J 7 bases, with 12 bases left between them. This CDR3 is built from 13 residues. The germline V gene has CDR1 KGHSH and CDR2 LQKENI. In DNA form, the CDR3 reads TGTGCCAGCTCACCAGGTGCGGGTGGTGAGCAGTACTTC. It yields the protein CASSPGAGGEQYF. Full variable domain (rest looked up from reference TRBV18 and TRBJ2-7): NAGVMQNPRHLVRRRGQEARLRCSPMKGHSHVYWYRQLPEEGLKFMVYLQKENIIDESGMPKERFSAEFPKEGPSILRIQQVVRGDSAAYFCASSPGAGGEQYFGPGTRLTVT.

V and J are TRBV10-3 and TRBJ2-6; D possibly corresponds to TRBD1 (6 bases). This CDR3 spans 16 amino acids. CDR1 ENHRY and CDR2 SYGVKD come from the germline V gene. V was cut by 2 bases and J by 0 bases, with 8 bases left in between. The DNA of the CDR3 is TGTGCCATCAGTGAGGACAGGCGCTCTGGGGCCAACGTCCTGACTTTC. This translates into CAISEDRRSGANVLTF.

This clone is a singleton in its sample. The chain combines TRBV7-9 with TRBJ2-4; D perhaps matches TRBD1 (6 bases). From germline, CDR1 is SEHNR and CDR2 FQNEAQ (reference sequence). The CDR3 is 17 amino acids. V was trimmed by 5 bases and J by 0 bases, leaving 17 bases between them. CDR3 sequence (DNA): TGTGCCAGCAGCCCCGCCGGGACACAATTAGCCAAAAACATTCAGTACTTC. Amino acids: CASSPAGTQLAKNIQYF.